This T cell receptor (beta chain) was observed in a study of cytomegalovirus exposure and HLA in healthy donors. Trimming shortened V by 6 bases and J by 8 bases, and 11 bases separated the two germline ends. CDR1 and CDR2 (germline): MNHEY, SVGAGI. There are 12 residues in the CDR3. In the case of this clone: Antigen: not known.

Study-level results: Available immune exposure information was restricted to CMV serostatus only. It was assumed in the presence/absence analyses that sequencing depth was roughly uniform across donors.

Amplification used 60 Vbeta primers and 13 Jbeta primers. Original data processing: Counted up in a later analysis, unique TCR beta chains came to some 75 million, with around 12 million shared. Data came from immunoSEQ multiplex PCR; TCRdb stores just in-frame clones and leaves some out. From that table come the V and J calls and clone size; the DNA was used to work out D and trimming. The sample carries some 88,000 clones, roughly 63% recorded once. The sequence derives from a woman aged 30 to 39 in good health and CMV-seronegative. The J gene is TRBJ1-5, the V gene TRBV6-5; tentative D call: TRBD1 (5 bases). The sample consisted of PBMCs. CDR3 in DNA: TGTGCCAGCAGCGGGGGGATGGAGCCCCAGCATTTT. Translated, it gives CASSGGMEPQHF.